This T cell receptor beta chain was profiled in a study of shared T cell receptors in the human thymus. Sequenced by immunoSEQ multiplex PCR; TCRdb stores in-frame clones only, minus some. Of 700,000 or so clones listed, over 75% were seen once; the top ten hold roughly 0.01%. This CDR3 has 21 residues. CDR1 is LNHDA and CDR2 is SQIVND in the germline V gene (reference sequence). Trimming stripped 7 bases from V and 6 bases from J, with 36 bases between. Another study also made use of these data, one on human thymus T cells. As that report states: Thymic resections from corrective heart surgery supplied the tissue. In unrelated individuals, thymic repertoires overlapped highly, according to related research.

This sequence originates from a girl under three years old with a congenital heart defect. Sequencing was done on a sample of thymocytes. The rearrangement links TRBV19 to TRBJ1-4; D is possibly TRBD1 (5 bases). The CDR3 is CASTPSLTHGGGSGIDEKLFF. The CDR3 DNA reads as TGTGCCAGTACCCCCTCCTTAACGCATGGGGGGGGATCAGGAATCGATGAAAAACTGTTTTTT.